This TCR beta chain stems from a study of shared clonotypes between healthy human individuals. Study findings and constraints: An expected dependence of interdonor clonotype sharing on sequencing depth was noted.

About this clone itself: Its antigen is not known.

The J segment lost 2 bases and the V segment lost 4 bases, leaving 11 bases of the junction unmatched. Germline CDR1 reads MDHEN; CDR2 reads SYDVKM. The CDR3 has 16 residues. Researchers ran the assay at a deep level. The authors' processing: As immunoSEQ supplied junction-only sequences (without quality scores), filtering differed. The repertoire was sequenced with immunoSEQ multiplex PCR; TCRdb's copy has only in-frame clones and lacks some. V, J and clone size are taken as reported in that table, and D and trimming were inferred from the DNA itself. The repertoire consists of about 820,000 clones, with almost 95% occurring once and the leading ten covering 24%. Terminally differentiated effector memory CD45RA+ cells were excluded from the naive CD8 cells, which were CD45RO-negative and positively selected for CCR7.

The chain is built from TRBV28 and TRBJ2-7, with 7 bases aligning to TRBD2. Sequencing was done on a sample of naive CD8+ T cells sorted from blood. The TCR was taken from a man aged 25 to 40 in good health. The CDR3 nucleotides read TGTGCCAGCAGTTCAGCCCGGGACTACAGGCCCTACGAGCAGTACTTC. Amino acid sequence: CASSSARDYRPYEQYF.